The rows below give T cell receptor beta chains drawn from one sample of a study of blood T cell repertoires in COVID-19. TCRdb's table, derived via immunoSEQ multiplex PCR, lists solely in-frame clones and lacks some. Among about 110,000 clones, roughly 87% were seen once, and the ten largest hold 4.8%. Sample: peripheral blood. These receptors originate from a human donor in a cohort sampled during active COVID-19. Both conserved end residues are part of each CDR3. Fields, in order: clone size, V gene, D gene, J gene, CDR3 protein, CDR3 DNA. D genes are given only for firm matches. A clone size is listed for some rows: how often the clone was seen (once, few, many), or a class if it is expanded.

clone_size: once
v_call: TRBV7-3
d_call: TRBD1
j_call: TRBJ1-2
cdr3_aa: CASSLSPGQDTYGYTF
cdr3_nt: TGTGCCAGCAGCCTCAGCCCCGGACAGGACACCTATGGCTACACCTTC

clone_size: .
v_call: TRBV14
d_call: .
j_call: TRBJ1-5
cdr3_aa: CASSQGHSQPQHF
cdr3_nt: TGTGCCAGCAGCCAAGGACACTCTCAGCCCCAGCATTTT

clone_size: .
v_call: TRBV19
d_call: TRBD1
j_call: TRBJ1-2
cdr3_aa: CASSRVDRDNYGYTF
cdr3_nt: TGTGCCAGTAGTAGAGTCGACAGGGACAACTATGGCTACACCTTC

clone_size: .
v_call: TRBV10-1
d_call: .
j_call: TRBJ1-1
cdr3_aa: CASSDRGGDTEAFF
cdr3_nt: TGCGCCAGCAGCGATCGGGGAGGGGACACTGAAGCTTTCTTT

clone_size: .
v_call: TRBV9
d_call: .
j_call: TRBJ2-1
cdr3_aa: CASSVAVSSYNEQFF
cdr3_nt: TGTGCCAGCAGCGTAGCCGTTAGCTCCTACAATGAGCAGTTCTTC

clone_size: .
v_call: TRBV24-1
d_call: .
j_call: TRBJ2-7
cdr3_aa: CATSARGSGPYEQYF
cdr3_nt: TGTGCCACCAGTGCCCGGGGGAGCGGTCCCTACGAGCAGTACTTC

clone_size: .
v_call: TRBV19
d_call: .
j_call: TRBJ2-1
cdr3_aa: CASSGLEASSYNEQFF
cdr3_nt: TGTGCCAGTAGTGGTTTAGAGGCGAGCTCCTACAATGAGCAGTTCTTC

clone_size: .
v_call: TRBV19
d_call: .
j_call: TRBJ1-2
cdr3_aa: CASQIRGGYTF
cdr3_nt: TGTGCCAGTCAGATTAGAGGTGGCTACACCTTC

clone_size: .
v_call: TRBV19
d_call: TRBD1
j_call: TRBJ1-5
cdr3_aa: CASSTTGAPSNQPQHF
cdr3_nt: TGTGCCAGTAGTACTACAGGGGCGCCTAGCAATCAGCCCCAGCATTTT

clone_size: .
v_call: TRBV12-3/TRBV12-4
d_call: .
j_call: TRBJ2-5
cdr3_aa: CASSSREMKTQYF
cdr3_nt: TGTGCCAGCAGCTCTCGAGAGATGAAGACCCAGTACTTC

clone_size: .
v_call: TRBV11-2
d_call: .
j_call: TRBJ2-7
cdr3_aa: CASSFYQASEQYF
cdr3_nt: TGTGCCAGCAGCTTCTACCAGGCCTCCGAGCAGTACTTC

clone_size: few
v_call: TRBV6-2/TRBV6-3
d_call: .
j_call: TRBJ1-1
cdr3_aa: CASSSVNTEAFF
cdr3_nt: TGTGCCAGCAGTTCAGTGAACACTGAAGCTTTCTTT

clone_size: .
v_call: TRBV12-3/TRBV12-4
d_call: TRBD1
j_call: TRBJ1-2
cdr3_aa: CASSLGTGVGYTF
cdr3_nt: TGTGCCAGCAGTTTAGGCACAGGGGTAGGCTACACCTTC

clone_size: .
v_call: TRBV25-1
d_call: .
j_call: TRBJ1-5
cdr3_aa: CASSGRGVGQPQHF
cdr3_nt: TGTGCCAGCAGTGGGCGCGGGGTCGGACAGCCCCAGCATTTT

clone_size: .
v_call: TRBV5-1
d_call: TRBD1
j_call: TRBJ1-2
cdr3_aa: CASSYRTGGFFNYGYTF
cdr3_nt: TGCGCCAGCAGCTATAGGACAGGGGGCTTCTTTAACTATGGCTACACCTTC

clone_size: few
v_call: TRBV7-9
d_call: TRBD2
j_call: TRBJ2-5
cdr3_aa: CASSRGGLETQYF
cdr3_nt: TGTGCCAGCAGCCGGGGGGGCCTGGAGACCCAGTACTTC

clone_size: once
v_call: TRBV7-9
d_call: TRBD1
j_call: TRBJ2-6
cdr3_aa: CASKGPGGPPSGANVLTF
cdr3_nt: TGTGCGAGCAAGGGGCCAGGGGGCCCACCCTCTGGGGCCAACGTCCTGACTTTC

clone_size: .
v_call: TRBV30
d_call: .
j_call: TRBJ1-6
cdr3_aa: CAWSYEDSPLHF
cdr3_nt: TGTGCCTGGAGTTACGAGGATTCACCCCTCCACTTT

clone_size: .
v_call: TRBV11-2
d_call: .
j_call: TRBJ1-4
cdr3_aa: CASSLDRGAVEKLFF
cdr3_nt: TGTGCCAGCAGCTTAGATCGGGGTGCGGTGGAAAAACTGTTTTTT

clone_size: once
v_call: TRBV4-1
d_call: .
j_call: TRBJ1-1
cdr3_aa: CASSQYPRQNTEAFF
cdr3_nt: TGCGCCAGCAGCCAGTACCCTCGACAGAACACTGAAGCTTTCTTT

clone_size: .
v_call: TRBV5-4
d_call: TRBD1
j_call: TRBJ1-1
cdr3_aa: CASSPGLKDRVTEAFF
cdr3_nt: TGTGCCAGCAGTCCCGGCCTTAAGGACAGGGTCACTGAAGCTTTCTTT

clone_size: .
v_call: TRBV28
d_call: .
j_call: TRBJ1-4
cdr3_aa: CASSFGGAHNEKLFF
cdr3_nt: TGTGCCAGCAGTTTCGGGGGGGCCCATAATGAAAAACTGTTTTTT

clone_size: .
v_call: TRBV6-5
d_call: .
j_call: TRBJ1-1
cdr3_aa: CASSYEGPEAFF
cdr3_nt: TGTGCCAGCAGTTACGAGGGCCCTGAAGCTTTCTTT

clone_size: .
v_call: TRBV9
d_call: .
j_call: TRBJ1-1
cdr3_aa: CASSEGPYTEAFF
cdr3_nt: TGTGCCAGCAGCGAGGGGCCCTATACTGAAGCTTTCTTT

clone_size: few
v_call: TRBV7-8
d_call: .
j_call: TRBJ2-2
cdr3_aa: CASSLAPPRRLNTGELFF
cdr3_nt: TGTGCCAGCAGCTTAGCCCCTCCGCGCAGGCTCAACACCGGGGAGCTGTTTTTT

clone_size: .
v_call: TRBV24-1
d_call: .
j_call: TRBJ2-1
cdr3_aa: CATSDSGGLVLVF
cdr3_nt: TGTGCCACCAGTGACTCAGGGGGACTAGTTTTGGTCTTC

clone_size: .
v_call: TRBV7-2
d_call: TRBD2
j_call: TRBJ2-3
cdr3_aa: CASSFSGGAGDTQYF
cdr3_nt: TGTGCCAGCAGCTTTAGCGGGGGGGCCGGGGATACGCAGTATTTT

clone_size: .
v_call: TRBV14
d_call: TRBD2
j_call: TRBJ2-3
cdr3_aa: CASSQGLGHDTQYF
cdr3_nt: TGTGCCAGCAGCCAGGGACTAGGGCACGATACGCAGTATTTT

clone_size: .
v_call: TRBV5-6
d_call: TRBD2
j_call: TRBJ2-2
cdr3_aa: CASILAGGPSGELFF
cdr3_nt: TGTGCCAGCATACTAGCGGGAGGGCCTAGCGGGGAGCTGTTTTTT

clone_size: .
v_call: TRBV3-1/TRBV3-2
d_call: TRBD1
j_call: TRBJ2-2
cdr3_aa: CASSQISSQGATGELFF
cdr3_nt: TGTGCCAGCAGCCAGATCTCTTCACAGGGGGCTACCGGGGAGCTGTTTTTT

clone_size: few
v_call: TRBV5-1
d_call: .
j_call: TRBJ2-5
cdr3_aa: CASSLYSQETQYF
cdr3_nt: TGCGCCAGCAGCTTGTATAGCCAAGAGACCCAGTACTTC

clone_size: .
v_call: TRBV5-4
d_call: .
j_call: TRBJ2-3
cdr3_aa: CASSRGGGQTDTQYF
cdr3_nt: TGTGCCAGCAGCCGCGGAGGCGGACAGACAGATACGCAGTATTTT

clone_size: .
v_call: TRBV19
d_call: TRBD1
j_call: TRBJ1-5
cdr3_aa: CASRGTGGEGFHQPQHF
cdr3_nt: TGTGCCAGTAGGGGGACAGGGGGCGAGGGTTTCCATCAGCCCCAGCATTTT

clone_size: .
v_call: TRBV29-1
d_call: TRBD2
j_call: TRBJ2-1
cdr3_aa: CSVEVRGGGYNEQFF
cdr3_nt: TGCAGCGTTGAAGTAAGAGGCGGGGGTTACAATGAGCAGTTCTTC

clone_size: .
v_call: TRBV28
d_call: .
j_call: TRBJ1-2
cdr3_aa: CASSKEVYTF
cdr3_nt: TGTGCCAGCAGCAAAGAGGTCTACACCTTC

clone_size: .
v_call: TRBV27
d_call: .
j_call: TRBJ1-4
cdr3_aa: CATARPGREGEKLFF
cdr3_nt: TGTGCCACGGCGCGGCCAGGCAGGGAGGGTGAAAAACTGTTTTTT

clone_size: .
v_call: TRBV27
d_call: .
j_call: TRBJ2-5
cdr3_aa: CASSSPGGSGLETQYF
cdr3_nt: TGTGCCAGCAGTTCCCCCGGTGGGAGCGGACTGGAGACCCAGTACTTC

clone_size: .
v_call: TRBV2
d_call: TRBD1
j_call: TRBJ2-2
cdr3_aa: CASSGTGSNTGELFF
cdr3_nt: TGTGCCAGCAGTGGGACAGGAAGTAACACCGGGGAGCTGTTTTTT

clone_size: once
v_call: TRBV5-5
d_call: .
j_call: TRBJ2-6
cdr3_aa: CASSSSVAGANVLTF
cdr3_nt: TGTGCCAGCAGCAGTTCGGTAGCTGGGGCCAACGTCCTGACTTTC

clone_size: .
v_call: TRBV24-1
d_call: TRBD2
j_call: TRBJ2-2
cdr3_aa: CATSGTSGTGELFF
cdr3_nt: TGTGCCACCAGCGGGACTAGCGGCACCGGGGAGCTGTTTTTT